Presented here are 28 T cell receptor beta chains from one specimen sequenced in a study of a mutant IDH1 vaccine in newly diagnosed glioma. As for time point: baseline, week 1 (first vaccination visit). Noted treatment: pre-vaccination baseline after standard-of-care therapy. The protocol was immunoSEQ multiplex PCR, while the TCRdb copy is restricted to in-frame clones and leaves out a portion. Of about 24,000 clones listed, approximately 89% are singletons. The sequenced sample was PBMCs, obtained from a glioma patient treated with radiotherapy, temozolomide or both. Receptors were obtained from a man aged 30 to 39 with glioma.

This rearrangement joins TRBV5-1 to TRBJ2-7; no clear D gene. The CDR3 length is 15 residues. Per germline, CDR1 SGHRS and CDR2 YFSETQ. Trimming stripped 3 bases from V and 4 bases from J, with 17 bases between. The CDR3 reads CASSYLREVGYEQYF. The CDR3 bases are TGCGCCAGCAGCTATCTAAGGGAAGTTGGGTACGAGCAGTACTTC.

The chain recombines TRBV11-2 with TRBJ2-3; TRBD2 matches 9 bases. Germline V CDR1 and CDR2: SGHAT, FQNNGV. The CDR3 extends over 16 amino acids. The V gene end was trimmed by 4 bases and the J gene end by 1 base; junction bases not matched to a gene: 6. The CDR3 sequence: CASSSRLAVGTDTQYF. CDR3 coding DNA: TGTGCCAGCAGCTCCCGACTAGCGGTGGGCACAGATACGCAGTATTTT. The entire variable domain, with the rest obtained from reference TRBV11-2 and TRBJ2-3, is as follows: EAGVAQSPRYKIIEKRQSVAFWCNPISGHATLYWYQQILGQGPKLLIQFQNNGVVDDSQLPKDRFSAERLKGVDSTLKIQPAKLEDSAVYLCASSSRLAVGTDTQYFGPGTRLTVL.

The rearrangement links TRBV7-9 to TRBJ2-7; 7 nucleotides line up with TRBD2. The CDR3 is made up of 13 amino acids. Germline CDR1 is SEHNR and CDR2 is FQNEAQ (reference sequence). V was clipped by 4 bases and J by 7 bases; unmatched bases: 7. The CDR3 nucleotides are TGTGCCAGCAGCTCCTCGGGGCGGGGGGAGCAGTACTTC. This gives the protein CASSSSGRGEQYF.

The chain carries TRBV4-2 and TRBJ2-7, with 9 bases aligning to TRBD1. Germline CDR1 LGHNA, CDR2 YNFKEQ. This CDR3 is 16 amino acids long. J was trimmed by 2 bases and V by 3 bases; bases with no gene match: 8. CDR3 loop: CASSQIWTGETYEQYF. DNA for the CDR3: TGTGCCAGCAGCCAGATATGGACAGGGGAAACCTACGAGCAGTACTTC.

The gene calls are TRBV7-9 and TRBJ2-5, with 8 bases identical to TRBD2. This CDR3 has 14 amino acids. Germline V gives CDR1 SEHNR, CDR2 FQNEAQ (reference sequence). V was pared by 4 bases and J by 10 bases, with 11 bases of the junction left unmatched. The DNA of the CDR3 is TGTGCCAGCAGCTCTCTTTTTAGCGGGAAGGGCCAGTACTTC. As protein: CASSSLFSGKGQYF. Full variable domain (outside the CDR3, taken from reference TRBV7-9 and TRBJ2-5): DTGVSQNPRHKITKRGQNVTFRCDPISEHNRLYWYRQTLGQGPEFLTYFQNEAQLEKSRLLSDRFSAERPKGSFSTLEIQRTEQGDSAMYLCASSSLFSGKGQYFGPGTRLLVL.

CDR3: CASSFALTVNMNTEAFF. The CDR3 region has the DNA TGTGCCAGCAGCTTCGCCTTAACAGTGAACATGAACACTGAAGCTTTCTTT. This chain links TRBV5-6 with TRBJ1-1; D ambiguous. CDR1 and CDR2 (germline): SGHDT, YYEEEE. This CDR3 region has 17 residues. Trimming removed 2 bases at V and 0 bases at J, with 17 bases between. Looking up the rest from reference TRBV5-6 and TRBJ1-1 gives the full variable domain: DAGVTQSPTHLIKTRGQQVTLRCSPKSGHDTVSWYQQALGQGPQFIFQYYEEEERQRGNFPDRFSGHQFPNYSSELNVNALLLGDSALYLCASSFALTVNMNTEAFFGQGTRLTVV.

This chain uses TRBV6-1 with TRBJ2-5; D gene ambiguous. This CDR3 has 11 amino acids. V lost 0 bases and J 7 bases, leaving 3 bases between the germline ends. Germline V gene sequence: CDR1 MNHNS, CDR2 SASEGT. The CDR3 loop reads CASSEAGTQYF. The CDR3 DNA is TGTGCCAGCAGTGAAGCCGGGACCCAGTACTTC.

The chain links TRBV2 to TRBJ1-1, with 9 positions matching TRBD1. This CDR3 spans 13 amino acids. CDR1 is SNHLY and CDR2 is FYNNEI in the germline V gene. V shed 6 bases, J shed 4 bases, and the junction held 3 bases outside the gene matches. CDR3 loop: CASRLTGGTEAFF. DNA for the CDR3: TGTGCCAGCAGACTGACAGGGGGCACTGAAGCTTTCTTT.

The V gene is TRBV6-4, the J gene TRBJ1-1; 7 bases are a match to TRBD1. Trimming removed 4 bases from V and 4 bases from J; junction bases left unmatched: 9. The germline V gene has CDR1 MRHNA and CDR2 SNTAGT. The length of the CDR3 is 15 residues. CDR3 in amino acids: CASSAEGARVTEAFF. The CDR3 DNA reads TGTGCCAGCAGTGCGGAGGGGGCTAGAGTCACTGAAGCTTTCTTT.

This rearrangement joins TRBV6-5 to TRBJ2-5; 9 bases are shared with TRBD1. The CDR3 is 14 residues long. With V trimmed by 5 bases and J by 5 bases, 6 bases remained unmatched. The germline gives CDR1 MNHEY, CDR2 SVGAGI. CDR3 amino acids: CASSPGQGGETQYF. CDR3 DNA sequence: TGTGCCAGCAGTCCGGGACAGGGTGGGGAGACCCAGTACTTC.

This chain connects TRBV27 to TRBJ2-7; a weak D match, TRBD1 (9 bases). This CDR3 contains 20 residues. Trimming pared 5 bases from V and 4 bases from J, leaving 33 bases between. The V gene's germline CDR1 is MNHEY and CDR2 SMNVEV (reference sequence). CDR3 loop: CASSRAWDRVKRESPYEQYF. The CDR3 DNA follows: TGTGCCAGCAGTCGCGCTTGGGACAGGGTGAAGCGGGAGTCCCCTTACGAGCAGTACTTC.

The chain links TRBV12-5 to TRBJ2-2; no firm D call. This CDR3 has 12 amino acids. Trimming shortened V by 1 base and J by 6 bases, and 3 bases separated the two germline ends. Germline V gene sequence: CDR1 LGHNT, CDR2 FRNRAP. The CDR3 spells CASGLGAGELFF. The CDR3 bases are TGTGCTAGTGGTTTGGGGGCCGGGGAGCTGTTTTTT.

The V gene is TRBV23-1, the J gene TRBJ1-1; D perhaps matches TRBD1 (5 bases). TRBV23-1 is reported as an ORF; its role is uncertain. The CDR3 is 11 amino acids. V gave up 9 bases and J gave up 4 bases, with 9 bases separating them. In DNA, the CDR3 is TGCGCCAGAAAGGGACCCACTGAAGCTTTCTTT. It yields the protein CARKGPTEAFF.

The CDR3 protein is CASSQEAGLAKNIQYF. The CDR3, as DNA: TGTGCCAGCAGCCAAGAGGCGGGCCTAGCCAAAAACATTCAGTACTTC. This chain joins TRBV4-2 and TRBJ2-4; tentative D call: TRBD2 (5 bases). This CDR3 comprises 16 residues. Per the germline V gene, CDR1 is LGHNA and CDR2 is YNFKEQ. The ends were cut back, 0 bases at V and 0 bases at J, with 9 bases in the middle.

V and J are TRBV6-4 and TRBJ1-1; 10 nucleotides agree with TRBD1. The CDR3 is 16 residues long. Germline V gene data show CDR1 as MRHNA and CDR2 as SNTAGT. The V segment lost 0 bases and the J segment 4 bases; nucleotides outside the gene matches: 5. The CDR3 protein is CASSDSGTGDSTEAFF. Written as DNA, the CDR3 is TGTGCCAGCAGTGACTCAGGGACAGGGGATAGCACTGAAGCTTTCTTT.

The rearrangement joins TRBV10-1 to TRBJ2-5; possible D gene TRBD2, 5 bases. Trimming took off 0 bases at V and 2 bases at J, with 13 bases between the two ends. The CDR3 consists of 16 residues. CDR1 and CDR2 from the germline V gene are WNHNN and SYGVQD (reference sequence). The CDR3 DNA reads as TGCGCCAGCAGTGAGTCTTACAGCGGAGGACAAGAGACCCAGTACTTC. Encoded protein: CASSESYSGGQETQYF.

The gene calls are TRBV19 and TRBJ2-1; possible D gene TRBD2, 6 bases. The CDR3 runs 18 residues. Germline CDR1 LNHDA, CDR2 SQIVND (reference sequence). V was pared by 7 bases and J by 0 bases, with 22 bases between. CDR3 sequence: CASKGWFTGRSSYNEQFF. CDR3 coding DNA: TGTGCCAGTAAGGGATGGTTTACGGGGAGGAGCTCCTACAATGAGCAGTTCTTC.

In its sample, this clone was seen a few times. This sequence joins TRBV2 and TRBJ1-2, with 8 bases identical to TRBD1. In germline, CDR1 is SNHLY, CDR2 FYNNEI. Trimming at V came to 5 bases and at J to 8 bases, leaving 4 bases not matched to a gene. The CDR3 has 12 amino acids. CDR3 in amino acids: CASSRTGGGYTF. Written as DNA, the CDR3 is TGTGCCAGCAGTAGAACAGGGGGGGGCTACACCTTC.

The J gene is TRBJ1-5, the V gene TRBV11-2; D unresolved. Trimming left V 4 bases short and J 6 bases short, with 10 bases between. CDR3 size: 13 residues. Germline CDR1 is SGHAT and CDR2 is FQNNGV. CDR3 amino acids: CASSSLLGQPQHF. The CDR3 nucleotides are TGTGCCAGCAGCTCCTTACTGGGTCAGCCCCAGCATTTT.

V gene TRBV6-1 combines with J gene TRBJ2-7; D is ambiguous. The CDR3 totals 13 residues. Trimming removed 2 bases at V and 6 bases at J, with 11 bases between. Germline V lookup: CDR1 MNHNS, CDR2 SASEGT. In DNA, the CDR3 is TGTGCCAGCAGTGAATCGCTCCCTGGCGAGCAGTACTTC. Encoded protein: CASSESLPGEQYF.

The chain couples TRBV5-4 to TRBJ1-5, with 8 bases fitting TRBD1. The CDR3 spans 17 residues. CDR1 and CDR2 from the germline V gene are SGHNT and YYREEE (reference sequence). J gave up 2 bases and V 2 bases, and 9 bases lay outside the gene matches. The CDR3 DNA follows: TGTGCCAGCAGCTTTAATACAGGGGGGAACGGCAATCAGCCCCAGCATTTT. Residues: CASSFNTGGNGNQPQHF.

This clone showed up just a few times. CDR3 protein: CASSPWDRNTEAFF. For the CDR3, the DNA is TGTGCCAGCAGCCCGTGGGACCGGAACACTGAAGCTTTCTTT. The chain has TRBV5-8 and TRBJ1-1, with a tentative D call TRBD1 (5 bases). This CDR3 comprises 14 residues. Trimming stripped 4 bases from V and 1 base from J, with 11 bases between. Germline values: CDR1 SGHTS, CDR2 YDEGEE.

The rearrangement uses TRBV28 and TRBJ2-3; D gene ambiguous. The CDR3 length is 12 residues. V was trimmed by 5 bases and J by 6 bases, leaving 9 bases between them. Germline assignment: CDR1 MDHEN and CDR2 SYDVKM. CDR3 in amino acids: CASSPRTDTQYF. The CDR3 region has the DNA TGTGCCAGCAGTCCAAGGACGGATACGCAGTATTTT.

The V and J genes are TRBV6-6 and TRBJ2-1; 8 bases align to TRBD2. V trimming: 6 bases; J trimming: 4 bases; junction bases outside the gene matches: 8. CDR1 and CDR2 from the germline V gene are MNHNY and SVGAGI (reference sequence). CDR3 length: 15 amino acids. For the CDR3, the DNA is TGTGCCAGCAGACCAACTAGCGGTGATTACAATGAGCAGTTCTTC. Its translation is CASRPTSGDYNEQFF.

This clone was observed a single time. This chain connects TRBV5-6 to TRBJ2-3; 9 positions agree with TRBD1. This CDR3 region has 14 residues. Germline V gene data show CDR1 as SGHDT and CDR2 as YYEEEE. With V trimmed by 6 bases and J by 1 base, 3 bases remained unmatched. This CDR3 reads CASNRDRGTDTQYF. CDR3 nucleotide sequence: TGTGCCAGCAACCGGGACAGGGGCACAGATACGCAGTATTTT.

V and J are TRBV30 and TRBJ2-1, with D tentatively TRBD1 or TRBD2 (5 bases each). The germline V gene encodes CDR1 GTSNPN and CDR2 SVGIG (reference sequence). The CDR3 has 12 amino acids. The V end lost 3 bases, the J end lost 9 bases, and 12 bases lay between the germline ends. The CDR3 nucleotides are TGTGCCTGGAGCCCGAGGGGCGTTGAGCAGTTCTTC. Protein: CAWSPRGVEQFF.

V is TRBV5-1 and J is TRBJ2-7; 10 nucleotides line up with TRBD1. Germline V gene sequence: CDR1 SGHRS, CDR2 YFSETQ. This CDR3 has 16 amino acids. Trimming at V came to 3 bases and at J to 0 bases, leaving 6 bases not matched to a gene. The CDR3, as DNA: TGCGCCAGCAGCTCACAGGGACAGGGGAGCTCCTACGAGCAGTACTTC. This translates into CASSSQGQGSSYEQYF.

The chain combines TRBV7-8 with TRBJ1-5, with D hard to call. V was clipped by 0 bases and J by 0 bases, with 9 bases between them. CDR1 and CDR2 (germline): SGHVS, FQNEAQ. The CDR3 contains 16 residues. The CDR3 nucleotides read TGTGCCAGCAGCTTAGCCCTCTATATTAGCAATCAGCCCCAGCATTTT. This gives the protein CASSLALYISNQPQHF.